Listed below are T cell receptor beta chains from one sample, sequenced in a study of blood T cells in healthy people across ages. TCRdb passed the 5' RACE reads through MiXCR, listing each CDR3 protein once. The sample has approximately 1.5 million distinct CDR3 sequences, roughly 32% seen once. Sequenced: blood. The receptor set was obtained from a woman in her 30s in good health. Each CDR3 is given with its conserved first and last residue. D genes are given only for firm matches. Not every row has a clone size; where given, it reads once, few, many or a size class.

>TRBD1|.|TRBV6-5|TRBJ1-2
TGTGCCAGCAGTTGGGACAGGAATAACTATGGCTACACCTTC
CASSWDRNNYGYTF
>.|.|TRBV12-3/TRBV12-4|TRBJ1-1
TGTGCCAGCAGTTTGGAGATAAGGGTGACTGAAGCTTTCTTT
CASSLEIRVTEAFF
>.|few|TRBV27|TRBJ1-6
TGTGCCAGCAGTTTGGGGGGCTTGGGAAATTCACCCCTCCACTTT
CASSLGGLGNSPLHF
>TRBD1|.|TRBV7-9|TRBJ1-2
TGTGCCAGCAGCCATCTCGGACAGGGGGACTATGGCTACACCTTC
CASSHLGQGDYGYTF
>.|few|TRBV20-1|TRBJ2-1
TGCAGTGCTAGTGCTGGGGGCTCCAATGAGCAGTTCTTC
CSASAGGSNEQFF
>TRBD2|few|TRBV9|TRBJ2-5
TGTGCCAGCAGCGAGCCTAGCGGGGGGGTCGGAGAGACCCAGTACTTC
CASSEPSGGVGETQYF
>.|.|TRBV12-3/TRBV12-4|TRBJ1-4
TGTGCCAGCAGTTTCCAGGGAACACGATCGAATGAAAAACTGTTTTTT
CASSFQGTRSNEKLFF
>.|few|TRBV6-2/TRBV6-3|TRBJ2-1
TGTGCCAGCAATCGGCGGGATACCTACAATGAGCAGTTCTTC
CASNRRDTYNEQFF
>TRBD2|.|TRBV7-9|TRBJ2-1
TGTGCCAGCAGCTTAGGCATCGGGTGGACTAGCGGAAACAATGAGCAGTTCTTC
CASSLGIGWTSGNNEQFF
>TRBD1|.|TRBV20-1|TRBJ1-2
TGCAGTGCTAGTCTACAGGGGTCCCATGGCTACACCTTC
CSASLQGSHGYTF
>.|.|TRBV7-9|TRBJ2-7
TGTGCCAGCAGCAAGCACTTGAGCTCCTACGAGCAGTACTTC
CASSKHLSSYEQYF
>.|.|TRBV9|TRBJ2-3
TGTGCCAGCAGCTACCAGGACTACACAGATACGCAGTATTTT
CASSYQDYTDTQYF
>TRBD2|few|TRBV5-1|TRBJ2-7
TGCGCCAGCAGCCTCACCGGGGCTAGCGGGAGTCGCGAGCAGTACTTC
CASSLTGASGSREQYF
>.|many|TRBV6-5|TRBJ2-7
TGTGCCAGCAGTTACGGGGACACCTCTGGGGAGCAGTACTTC
CASSYGDTSGEQYF
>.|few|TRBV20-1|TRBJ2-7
TGCAGTGCTAGTTATTCTAACGGATCCTACGAGCAGTACTTC
CSASYSNGSYEQYF
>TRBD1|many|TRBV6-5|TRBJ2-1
TGTGCCAGCAGTTACCTTGGGACAGGGAGTGAGCAGTTCTTC
CASSYLGTGSEQFF
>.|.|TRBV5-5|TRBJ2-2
TGTGCCAGCAGCTTGTTCGGGGTCACCGGGGGGCTGTTTTTT
CASSLFGVTGGLFF